The T cell receptor (beta chain) described here comes from a study of cytomegalovirus exposure and HLA in healthy donors. This CDR3 region has 15 residues. CDR1 is MNHEY and CDR2 is SMNVEV in the germline V gene (reference sequence). V was pared by 5 bases and J by 7 bases, with 10 bases of the junction left unmatched. Researchers ran the PCR with 60 Vbeta and 13 Jbeta primers. TCRdb's table, derived via immunoSEQ multiplex PCR, lists solely in-frame clones and lacks some. This sample has about 120,000 clones, with 75% to 85% found just once. Study results and limitations: Beyond CMV serostatus, there was no information to go on about immune exposure. Some V segments (TRBV6-2 and TRBV6-3 among them) were excluded as indistinguishable.

Concerning this clone: Its antigen is as yet unknown.

Sequencing input: PBMCs. The rearrangement links TRBV27 to TRBJ2-1; TRBD2 agrees at 8 bases. This TCR was recovered from a female donor in good health and CMV-seropositive. The CDR3 spells CASSPPGLVINEQFF. The CDR3 DNA sequence: TGTGCCAGCAGTCCCCCGGGACTAGTTATAAATGAGCAGTTCTTC.